The T cell receptor (beta chain) described here comes from a study of blood T cells in healthy people across ages. RNA extraction gave at least 6 micrograms of total RNA per sample. The use of a sample-barcoded 5' primer and a J-beta primer mix characterized a second PCR of about 7 to 12 cycles. TCRdb ran MiXCR on the 5' RACE reads and lists one entry per CDR3 protein. The sample holds roughly 1.4 million distinct CDR3 sequences, 55% to 75% seen once. V trimming: 5 bases; J trimming: 8 bases; junction bases outside the gene matches: 9. Germline CDR1 reads MNHEY; CDR2 reads SMNVEV (reference sequence). The CDR3 has 14 amino acids.

The source of this sequence is a young man in good health. The chain links TRBV27 to TRBJ1-2; 9 bases line up with TRBD1. The sequencing sample was made of blood. Here the CDR3 DNA reads TGTGCCAGCAGTCCCGGGACAGGGCCGAGAGGCTACACCTTC. It specifies CASSPGTGPRGYTF.